The subject of this entry is one TCR beta chain. The data stem from a study of T-cell memory formation after mild COVID-19. From the 5' RACE reads, TCRdb called clonotypes with MiXCR, one entry per CDR3 protein. The sample includes 310,000 or so distinct CDR3 sequences, more than 15% of them seen just once. The CDR3 has 16 amino acids. Per the germline V gene, CDR1 is MGHRA and CDR2 is YSYEKL. J gave up 7 bases and V 1 base, and 9 bases lay outside the gene matches. V gene TRBV4-1 combines with J gene TRBJ1-5; 8 nucleotides line up with TRBD1. The sequencing sample was made of PBMCs or a T cell subset sorted from them (not recorded which). The clonotype originates from a man aged 18 to 29 who had mild COVID-19 (a few samples of this study predate the infection). Cell type and time point are not known. CDR3 sequence (DNA): TGCGCCAGCAGCCAAGTGGGCCAGGGGGCTGGGCAGCCCCAGCATTTT. Protein sequence: CASSQVGQGAGQPQHF.